This TCR beta chain was documented in a study of control samples from healthy donors and cancer patients. In germline, CDR1 is LNHDA, CDR2 SQIVND (reference sequence). The CDR3 has 16 amino acids. V trimming: 6 bases; J trimming: 2 bases; junction bases outside the gene matches: 6. Sequenced by immunoSEQ multiplex PCR; TCRdb stores in-frame clones only, minus some. The sample carries about 76,000 clones, around 90% recorded once. Sequenced material: PBMCs. The sequence was obtained from a woman in her forties or fifties with colorectal cancer. The chain carries TRBV19 and TRBJ2-2; TRBD2 aligns across 10 bases. CDR3 region: CASSASGGFNTGELFF. Written as DNA, the CDR3 is TGTGCCAGTAGCGCTAGCGGGGGATTCAACACCGGGGAGCTGTTTTTT.